This T cell receptor beta chain was obtained from a study of T cell responses to AZD1222 COVID-19 vaccine. The method was immunoSEQ multiplex PCR; TCRdb's version includes in-frame clones alone and lacks a portion of them. Among around 150,000 clones listed, approximately 90% were seen once. CDR1 MNHEY and CDR2 SVGAGI come from the germline V gene. V was cut by 0 bases and J by 5 bases, with 10 bases left in between. The CDR3 length is 15 residues. Sample: peripheral blood, taken 28 days after the second AZD1222 dose. This sequence joins TRBV6-5 and TRBJ1-4; D is unresolved. The sequence came from an adult who received the AZD1222 COVID-19 vaccine. The CDR3 sequence is CASSYSPPPNEKLFF. The CDR3 DNA follows: TGTGCCAGCAGTTACTCCCCACCACCGAATGAAAAACTGTTTTTT.